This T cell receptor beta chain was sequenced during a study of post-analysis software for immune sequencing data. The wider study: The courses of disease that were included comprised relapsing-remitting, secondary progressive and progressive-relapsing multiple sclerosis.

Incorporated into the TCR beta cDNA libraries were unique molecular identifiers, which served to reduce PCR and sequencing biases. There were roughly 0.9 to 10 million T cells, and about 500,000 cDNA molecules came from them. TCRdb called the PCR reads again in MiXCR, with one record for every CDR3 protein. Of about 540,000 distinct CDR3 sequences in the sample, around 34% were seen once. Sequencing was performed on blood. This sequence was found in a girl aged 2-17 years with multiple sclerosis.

The CDR3: CASGNNEQFF. In DNA, the CDR3 is TGTGCCAGCGGCAACAATGAGCAGTTCTTC. V is TRBV27 and J is TRBJ2-1, with D unresolved. CDR1 and CDR2 (germline): MNHEY, SMNVEV (reference sequence). This CDR3 is built from 10 residues. Trimming stripped 8 bases from V and 5 bases from J, with 4 bases between.